This T cell receptor (beta chain) stems from a study of blood T cell repertoires in COVID-19. The wider study: Both acute and convalescent COVID-19 samples were obtained from the United States, Italy and Spain.

A single count supports this clone. Trimming cost V 2 bases and J 0 bases; bases outside gene matches: 7. Germline V lookup: CDR1 SEHNR, CDR2 FQNEAQ (reference sequence). The CDR3 length is 17 residues. In the original processing: Researchers report that nucleated cell counts were estimated from reference gene primer amplification. Clones were read by immunoSEQ multiplex PCR, and TCRdb kept only the in-frame ones, dropping some. That table furnishes V, J and clone size, whereas the DNA furnished D and trimming. This table holds 270,000 or so clones, about 80% found once. The sequence derives from a woman aged 45-59 years who had recovered from COVID-19. The sample consisted of peripheral blood. This chain connects TRBV7-9 to TRBJ2-1, with 7 bases that match TRBD2. CDR3 amino acids: CASSLSGGPSSYNEQFF. CDR3 DNA: TGTGCCAGCAGCTTATCGGGGGGTCCGAGCTCCTACAATGAGCAGTTCTTC.